Following are 22 T cell receptor beta chains from one sample sequenced in a study of shared clonotypes between healthy human individuals. Sequencing used immunoSEQ multiplex PCR; TCRdb keeps in-frame clones, though not all of them. Of roughly 2,500,000 clones in the sample, roughly 93% were seen once. The sample consisted of naive CD4+ T cells from PBMCs. Stated subset: CD45RA+ positively selected. The receptors were gathered from a young man in good health. Some clones in this sample may be carry-over from other donors' samples.

V is TRBV29-1 and J is TRBJ2-7, with D maybe TRBD1 (5 bases). V was cut by 5 bases and J by 5 bases, with 16 bases left in between. CDR3 length equals 13 residues. The germline CDR1 and CDR2 sequences are SQVTM and ANQGSEA. The CDR3 reads CSVRGRQGNEQYF. The CDR3 DNA reads TGCAGCGTTAGGGGTCGGCAGGGCAACGAGCAGTACTTC.

This rearrangement joins TRBV6-5 to TRBJ2-7; TRBD2 is a possible D gene (6 bases). Per germline, CDR1 MNHEY and CDR2 SVGAGI. V shed 6 bases and J shed 0 bases, with 9 bases lying between them. The CDR3 totals 13 residues. DNA for the CDR3: TGTGCCAGCAGGGACTACCTCTCCTACGAGCAGTACTTC. Residues: CASRDYLSYEQYF.

The V call is TRBV5-1, the J call TRBJ1-6; TRBD1 agrees at 9 bases. The junction had 2 bases not matched to a gene; V was cut back by 1 base and J by 6 bases. The CDR3 extends over 15 amino acids. From germline, CDR1 is SGHRS and CDR2 YFSETQ. The CDR3 region has the DNA TGCGCCAGCAGCTTGTCGGGACAGGGTAATTCACCCCTCCACTTT. This codes for CASSLSGQGNSPLHF.

This clone appeared once. This chain uses TRBV28 with TRBJ1-5, with 9 positions matching TRBD1. V dropped 5 bases and J dropped 7; count of bases not matched to a gene: 12. This CDR3 contains 16 residues. The germline CDR1 and CDR2 sequences are MDHEN and SYDVKM. CDR3 region: CASSPTGTGPGQPQHF. The CDR3 DNA reads TGTGCCAGCAGTCCAACGGGGACAGGGCCGGGACAGCCCCAGCATTTT.

The J gene is TRBJ1-2, the V gene TRBV7-8; TRBD1 matches 11 bases. V was clipped by 0 bases and J by 3 bases; unmatched bases: 0. This CDR3 comprises 15 residues. Germline-derived CDR1 and CDR2 are SGHVS and FQNEAQ. The CDR3 region is CASSLAGQGDYGYTF. The CDR3 DNA reads as TGTGCCAGCAGCTTAGCGGGACAGGGGGACTATGGCTACACCTTC.

The chain uses TRBV9 and TRBJ1-2; 9 bases map to TRBD1. CDR3 length: 15 residues. V lost 1 base and J lost 8; bases outside the gene matches: 9. In germline, CDR1 is SGDLS, CDR2 YYNGEE. The CDR3 sequence: CASSVSGTGKGGYTF. The DNA for the CDR3 is TGTGCCAGCAGCGTATCAGGGACAGGGAAGGGAGGCTACACCTTC.

The chain carries TRBV27 and TRBJ1-2; 8 bases line up with TRBD1. With 4 bases clipped from V and 9 bases from J, the junction kept 10 bases outside the gene matches. Germline V gene data show CDR1 as MNHEY and CDR2 as SMNVEV (reference sequence). The CDR3 has 14 residues. In DNA, the CDR3 is TGTGCCAGCAGTTCAACAGGGGGGGGTGTGAGCTACACCTTC. It is translated as CASSSTGGGVSYTF.

The rearrangement uses TRBV5-1 and TRBJ2-1, with D possibly TRBD2 on 5 matching bases. Germline V gene data show CDR1 as SGHRS and CDR2 as YFSETQ. This CDR3 contains 14 residues. V was pared by 2 bases and J by 5 bases, with 11 bases between. The CDR3 DNA sequence: TGCGCCAGCAGCTTCCCACTAGACCACAATGAGCAGTTCTTC. Translated, it gives CASSFPLDHNEQFF.

The rearrangement links TRBV19 to TRBJ1-3; D is unresolved. Trimming removed 4 bases at V and 1 base at J, with 14 bases between. The CDR3 runs 16 residues. The germline V gene encodes CDR1 LNHDA and CDR2 SQIVND (reference sequence). The CDR3, as DNA: TGTGCCAGTAGTACCCTTGGTCGTTTGTCTGGAAACACCATATATTTT. It codes for CASSTLGRLSGNTIYF. Full variable domain (rest looked up from reference TRBV19 and TRBJ1-3): DGGITQSPKYLFRKEGQNVTLSCEQNLNHDAMYWYRQDPGQGLRLIYYSQIVNDFQKGDIAEGYSVSREKKESFPLTVTSAQKNPTAFYLCASSTLGRLSGNTIYFGEGSWLTVV.

This chain uses TRBV29-1 with TRBJ2-4; possible D gene TRBD1, 7 bases. The CDR3 has 15 amino acids. Germline V lookup: CDR1 SQVTM, CDR2 ANQGSEA. V was cut by 5 bases and J by 4 bases, with 18 bases left in between. The chain's CDR3 is CSVLGAGGGKNIQYF. For the CDR3, the DNA is TGCAGCGTTCTAGGGGCAGGGGGAGGAAAAAACATTCAGTACTTC.

V usage is TRBV9 and J usage is TRBJ2-7, with D perhaps TRBD2 (5 bases). The CDR3 is made up of 13 amino acids. The V gene's germline CDR1 is SGDLS and CDR2 YYNGEE. The V end lost 3 bases, the J end lost 5 bases, and 12 bases lay between the germline ends. CDR3 sequence reads: CASSERAVDEQYF. The DNA for the CDR3 is TGTGCCAGCAGCGAGAGGGCGGTCGACGAGCAGTACTTC.

The rearrangement uses TRBV19 and TRBJ2-5, with D perhaps matching TRBD1 or TRBD2 (5 bases each). There are 15 residues in the CDR3. From germline, CDR1 is LNHDA and CDR2 SQIVND (reference sequence). With 3 bases removed from V and 5 bases from J, the gap between germline ends came to 16 bases. CDR3 sequence reads: CASSMWSPGQETQYF. CDR3 sequence (DNA): TGTGCCAGTAGTATGTGGAGTCCGGGGCAGGAGACCCAGTACTTC. The full variable domain, with the rest looked up from reference TRBV19 and TRBJ2-5, is DGGITQSPKYLFRKEGQNVTLSCEQNLNHDAMYWYRQDPGQGLRLIYYSQIVNDFQKGDIAEGYSVSREKKESFPLTVTSAQKNPTAFYLCASSMWSPGQETQYFGPGTRLLVL.

The chain is built from TRBV7-9 and TRBJ2-1; 13 bases map to TRBD2. The junction had 4 bases not matched to a gene; V was cut back by 5 bases and J by 6 bases. This CDR3 spans 15 amino acids. The germline V gene has CDR1 SEHNR and CDR2 FQNEAQ (reference sequence). The CDR3 DNA sequence: TGTGCCAGCAGCCTGACTAGCGGGGGGTTCAATGAGCAGTTCTTC. Amino acid sequence: CASSLTSGGFNEQFF.

V is TRBV5-1 and J is TRBJ2-7; 10 bases agree with TRBD2. The CDR3 has 15 amino acids. V trimming: 0 bases; J trimming: 4 bases; junction bases outside the gene matches: 4. Germline-derived CDR1 and CDR2 are SGHRS and YFSETQ. The CDR3 region has the DNA TGCGCCAGCAGCTTGGTACTAGCGGGACCTTACGAGCAGTACTTC. It codes for CASSLVLAGPYEQYF.

The chain couples TRBV14 to TRBJ2-7; 9 bases agree with TRBD1. The V and J ends lost 4 bases and 1 base, in that order; junction bases with no gene match: 5. Germline V gives CDR1 SGHDN, CDR2 FVKESK. The CDR3 loop spans 15 amino acids. CDR3 sequence reads: CASSLRDRDSYEQYF. The CDR3 DNA reads as TGTGCCAGCAGCCTCCGGGACAGGGATTCCTACGAGCAGTACTTC.

This chain uses TRBV9 with TRBJ2-7; a weak D match, TRBD2 (6 bases). CDR3 length: 13 residues. Germline V gene sequence: CDR1 SGDLS, CDR2 YYNGEE. Trimming pared 4 bases from V and 9 bases from J, leaving 17 bases between. In DNA, the CDR3 is TGTGCCAGCAGCTCTCAGGCCGGGGGTGGGCAGTACTTC. Its protein product is CASSSQAGGGQYF.

The J gene is TRBJ2-1, the V gene TRBV7-2; 9 bases agree with TRBD1. CDR1 is SGHTA, CDR2 FQGNSA, per germline. This CDR3 region has 14 residues. V lost 8 bases to trimming and J lost 6 bases; unmatched junction nucleotides: 8. CDR3: CASSSAGQGNEQFF. The CDR3 DNA is TGTGCCAGCTCTTCTGCGGGACAGGGCAATGAGCAGTTCTTC.

The CDR3: CASSTSVQETQYF. The CDR3, as DNA: TGTGCCAGTAGTACTAGCGTCCAAGAGACCCAGTACTTC. The genes are TRBV19 and TRBJ2-5; the D gene is possibly TRBD2 (6 bases). This CDR3 has 13 amino acids. The germline V gene encodes CDR1 LNHDA and CDR2 SQIVND (reference sequence). The V and J ends lost 4 bases and 1 base respectively, with 7 bases between them.

The chain has TRBV28 and TRBJ1-2; 10 nucleotides align to TRBD1. Germline-derived CDR1 and CDR2 are MDHEN and SYDVKM. J lost 1 base, V lost 5 bases, and 4 bases had no gene match. This CDR3 spans 15 amino acids. In DNA form, the CDR3 reads TGTGCCAGCAGTCAGGGACAGGGGCTTAACTATGGCTACACCTTC. Its protein is CASSQGQGLNYGYTF.

The chain uses TRBV5-1 and TRBJ2-3; D is perhaps TRBD1 or TRBD2 (5 bases each). With 2 bases removed from V and 2 bases from J, the gap between germline ends came to 12 bases. CDR3 length: 15 amino acids. Germline assignment: CDR1 SGHRS and CDR2 YFSETQ. CDR3 loop: CASSFGTADTDTQYF. CDR3 nucleotides: TGCGCCAGCAGCTTCGGGACCGCTGACACAGATACGCAGTATTTT.

This clone was observed once. The V gene is TRBV18, the J gene TRBJ2-7; 9 bases are a match to TRBD1. Trimming cost V 3 bases and J 2 bases; bases outside gene matches: 5. The germline CDR1 and CDR2 sequences are KGHSH and LQKENI. The CDR3 runs 15 residues. CDR3 in amino acids: CASSPRDRAPYEQYF. The CDR3 DNA reads as TGTGCCAGCTCACCGAGGGACAGGGCGCCCTACGAGCAGTACTTC.

The rearrangement joins TRBV28 to TRBJ1-2; TRBD1 matches 7 bases. Trimming took 7 bases from V and 8 from J; bases not matched to a gene: 19. The V gene's germline CDR1 is MDHEN and CDR2 SYDVKM. The CDR3 extends over 16 amino acids. CDR3 in amino acids: CASTTGQWAGGKGYTF. DNA for the CDR3: TGTGCCAGCACCACGGGGCAGTGGGCAGGGGGGAAAGGCTACACCTTC.